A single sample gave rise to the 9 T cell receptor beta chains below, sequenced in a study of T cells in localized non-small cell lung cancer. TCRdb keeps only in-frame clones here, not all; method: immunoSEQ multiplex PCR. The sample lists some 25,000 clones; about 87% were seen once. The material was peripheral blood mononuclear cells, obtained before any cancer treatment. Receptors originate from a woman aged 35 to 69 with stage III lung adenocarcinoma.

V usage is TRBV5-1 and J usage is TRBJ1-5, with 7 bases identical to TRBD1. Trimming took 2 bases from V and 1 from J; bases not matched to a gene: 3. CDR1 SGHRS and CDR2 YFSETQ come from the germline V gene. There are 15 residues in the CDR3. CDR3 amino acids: CASSLSGGSNQPQHF. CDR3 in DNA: TGCGCCAGCAGCTTATCAGGGGGGAGCAATCAGCCCCAGCATTTT.

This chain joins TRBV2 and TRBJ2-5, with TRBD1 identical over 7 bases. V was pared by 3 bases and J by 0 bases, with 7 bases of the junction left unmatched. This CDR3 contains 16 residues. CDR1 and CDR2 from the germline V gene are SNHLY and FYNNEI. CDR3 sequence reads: CASSELGGGNQETQYF. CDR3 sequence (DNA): TGTGCCAGCAGTGAGTTAGGGGGCGGCAACCAAGAGACCCAGTACTTC.

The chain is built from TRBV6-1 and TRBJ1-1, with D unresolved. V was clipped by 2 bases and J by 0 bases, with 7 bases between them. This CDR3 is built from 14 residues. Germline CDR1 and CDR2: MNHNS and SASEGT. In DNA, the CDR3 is TGTGCCAGCAGTGAAAGGCAGCTGAACACTGAAGCTTTCTTT. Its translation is CASSERQLNTEAFF.

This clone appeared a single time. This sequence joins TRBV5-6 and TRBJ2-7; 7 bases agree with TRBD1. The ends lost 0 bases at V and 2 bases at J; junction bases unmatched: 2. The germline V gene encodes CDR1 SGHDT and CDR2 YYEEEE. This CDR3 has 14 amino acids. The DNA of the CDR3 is TGTGCCAGCAGCTTGGCGGGACAGACCTACGAGCAGTACTTC. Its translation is CASSLAGQTYEQYF.

The CDR3 region has the DNA TGTGCCAGCAGCTTAGGTCCCAGGGGCTATGGAAACACCATATATTTT. Protein sequence: CASSLGPRGYGNTIYF. The chain recombines TRBV7-2 with TRBJ1-3; a possible D gene is TRBD1 (6 bases). This CDR3 spans 16 amino acids. Trimming took off 1 base at V and 3 bases at J, with 13 bases between the two ends. CDR1 is SGHTA and CDR2 is FQGNSA in the germline V gene.

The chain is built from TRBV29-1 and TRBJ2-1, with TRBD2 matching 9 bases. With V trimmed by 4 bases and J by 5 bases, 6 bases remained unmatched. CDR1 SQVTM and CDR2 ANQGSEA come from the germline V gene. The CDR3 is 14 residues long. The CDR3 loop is CSVVWLAGNNEQFF. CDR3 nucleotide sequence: TGCAGCGTTGTCTGGCTAGCGGGGAACAATGAGCAGTTCTTC.

CDR3: CASSPPRGAGEGTQYF. The CDR3 nucleotides are TGTGCCAGCTCACCACCACGGGGGGCTGGGGAAGGGACCCAGTACTTC. The rearrangement uses TRBV18 and TRBJ2-5; weak D call: TRBD2 (7 bases). Germline V gene sequence: CDR1 KGHSH, CDR2 LQKENI. The CDR3 sequence is 16 residues long. The germline V and J ends were trimmed by 0 bases and 7 bases, with 18 bases remaining between them.

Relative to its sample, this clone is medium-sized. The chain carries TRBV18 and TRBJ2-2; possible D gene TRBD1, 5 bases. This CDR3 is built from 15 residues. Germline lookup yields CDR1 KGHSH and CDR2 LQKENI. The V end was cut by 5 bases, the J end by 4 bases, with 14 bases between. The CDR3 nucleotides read TGTGCCAGCTCAGACAGACAGATTACCACCGGGGAGCTGTTTTTT. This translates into CASSDRQITTGELFF.

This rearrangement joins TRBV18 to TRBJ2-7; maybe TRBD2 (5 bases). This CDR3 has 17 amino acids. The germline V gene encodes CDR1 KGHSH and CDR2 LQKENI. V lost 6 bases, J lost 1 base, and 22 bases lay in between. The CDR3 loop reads CASSLIATETRSYEQYF. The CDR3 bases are TGTGCCAGCTCCCTTATTGCCACCGAAACTAGGTCCTACGAGCAGTACTTC.